This T cell receptor beta chain was sequenced during a study of early T cells in non-severe SARS-CoV-2 infection. Across the whole study: From unsorted whole blood, bulk RNA was sequenced, and the chains remained unpaired. General study points: CD4 and private specificities were missed by VDJdb matching, which favored anti-spike CD8 responses.

The length of the CDR3 is 16 residues. Looked up from germline, CDR1 is KGHDR and CDR2 is SFDVKD. V trimming: 4 bases; J trimming: 3 bases; junction bases outside the gene matches: 7. To note about this clonotype: Its antigen is unknown.

Molecules of cDNA were individually given unique molecular identifiers that were attached to them. TCRdb processed the 5' RACE reads anew with MiXCR; each CDR3 protein has one entry. The sample yields 65,000 to 90,000 distinct CDR3 sequences, approximately 13% seen once. This chain connects TRBV24-1 to TRBJ2-7; 11 bases map to TRBD2. Input material: whole blood. The receptor was isolated from an adult who was a healthcare worker with PCR-confirmed SARS-CoV-2 infection or an uninfected control (not recorded which). The CDR3 DNA reads TGTGCCACCAGTGAACCGGGACTAGCGGACTTCTACGAGCAGTACTTC. It translates to CATSEPGLADFYEQYF.